This T cell receptor beta chain is drawn from a study of shared T cell receptors in the human thymus. Per the germline V gene, CDR1 is SGHTA and CDR2 is FQGNSA. With 1 base removed from V and 4 bases from J, the gap between germline ends came to 17 bases. The length of the CDR3 is 17 residues. Generated by immunoSEQ multiplex PCR, the TCRdb table keeps only in-frame clones and is missing some. Here the sample spans approximately 730,000 clones, roughly 85% being singletons. These sequences were also reported in another study, on human thymus T cells. Turning to that study: Corrective surgery for congenital heart defects was being performed on the healthy Finnish infants who served as donors. During corrective heart surgery, resections were taken, and the thymus tissue came from them.

V is TRBV7-2 and J is TRBJ2-1; a possible D gene is TRBD1 (5 bases). Material: thymocytes. The clonotype was recovered from a girl less than two years old with a congenital heart defect. The CDR3 sequence is CASSLEKGIHPYNEQFF. CDR3 nucleotides: TGTGCCAGCAGCTTAGAGAAGGGGATACACCCTTACAATGAGCAGTTCTTC.